This TCR beta chain emerged from a study of blood T cell repertoires in COVID-19. Original methodology: Reference gene primer amplification yielded estimated nucleated cell counts. Generated by immunoSEQ multiplex PCR, the TCRdb table keeps only in-frame clones and is missing some. V and J calls and clone size are as listed in that table; D and trimming were resolved from the DNA. Here the sample spans around 100,000 clones, 75% to 90% being singletons. Germline V lookup: CDR1 MNHNS, CDR2 SASEGT. The CDR3 is made up of 15 amino acids. Trimming took 1 base from V and 9 from J, leaving 16 bases between them.

The V call is TRBV6-1, the J call TRBJ1-5, with a weak D call TRBD1 (5 bases). Sequencing input: peripheral blood. The sequence was obtained from a man in his 70s with acute or convalescent COVID-19. The CDR3 sequence: CASSEEGGAVGPQHF. The CDR3 coding sequence is TGTGCCAGCAGTGAAGAGGGCGGGGCCGTCGGGCCCCAGCATTTT.